The text below deals with one T cell receptor beta chain. Its target is not known. CD45RO-negative, CCR7-selected cells formed the naive CD8 fraction, which excluded terminally differentiated effector memory CD45RA+ cells. This table comes from immunoSEQ multiplex PCR, and its TCRdb copy is limited to in-frame clones, with some not included. The repertoire has some 2 million clones, approximately 95% of them found once; the top ten carry approximately 1.2%. This entry is derived from a study of shared clonotypes between healthy human individuals. Study findings and constraints: Naive CD4 clonotypes were shared across several donors at roughly 5.3%.

The germline V and J ends were trimmed by 1 base and 1 base, with 11 bases remaining between them. Per the germline V gene, CDR1 is MGHRA and CDR2 is YSYEKL. There are 16 residues in the CDR3. This sequence originates from a man younger than 30 in good health. V is TRBV4-1 and J is TRBJ2-4; D ambiguous. The sample taken for sequencing was naive CD8+ T cells sorted from blood. The CDR3 DNA reads TGCGCCAGCAGCCAAGTCTCCCGGCAGGCCAAAAACATTCAGTACTTC. Its translation is CASSQVSRQAKNIQYF.